A single sample is the source of the 20 T cell receptor beta chains below, sequenced in a study of cytomegalovirus exposure and HLA in healthy donors. The PCR ran on 60 Vbeta and 13 Jbeta primers. Sequencing used immunoSEQ multiplex PCR; TCRdb keeps in-frame clones, though not all of them. The sample includes around 150,000 clones. The sample comprised PBMCs. All receptors come from a woman aged 60-75 years in good health and CMV-seronegative.

The chain combines TRBV7-6 with TRBJ2-3; D unclear. Per the germline V gene, CDR1 is SGHVS and CDR2 is FNYEAQ. Trimming shortened V by 1 base and J by 0 bases, and 5 bases separated the two germline ends. The CDR3 runs to 14 residues. The CDR3 reads CASSLGVSTDTQYF. The CDR3 nucleotides are TGTGCCAGCAGCTTAGGCGTTAGCACAGATACGCAGTATTTT.

The CDR3 protein is CASSPGQGYTGELFF. DNA of the CDR3: TGTGCCAGCAGCCCGGGACAGGGCTACACCGGGGAGCTGTTTTTT. The rearrangement uses TRBV7-3 and TRBJ2-2, with TRBD1 matching 9 bases. This CDR3 has 15 amino acids. The germline CDR1 and CDR2 sequences are SGHTA and FQGTGA. The junction had 4 bases not matched to a gene; V was cut back by 5 bases and J by 3 bases.

The chain employs TRBV4-1 and TRBJ2-1; 7 bases are shared with TRBD2. The V and J ends lost 4 bases and 8 bases, in that order; junction bases with no gene match: 8. This CDR3 contains 14 residues. CDR1 is MGHRA, CDR2 YSYEKL, per germline. In DNA, the CDR3 is TGCGCCAGCAGCCCTAACGGGAGGACTGATGAGCAGTTCTTC. It is translated as CASSPNGRTDEQFF.

The chain couples TRBV5-4 to TRBJ2-1; D remains unclear. Germline V gene sequence: CDR1 SGHNT, CDR2 YYREEE (reference sequence). Trimming stripped 0 bases from V and 0 bases from J, with 7 bases between. This CDR3 has 15 amino acids. In DNA form, the CDR3 reads TGTGCCAGCAGCTTGGGAACAGCCTCCTACAATGAGCAGTTCTTC. It codes for CASSLGTASYNEQFF.

The CDR3 loop is CASSIGLAGEFYNEQFF. The CDR3 DNA reads as TGTGCCAGTAGTATAGGACTAGCGGGAGAGTTCTACAATGAGCAGTTCTTC. The chain joins TRBV19 to TRBJ2-1, with TRBD2 matching 12 bases. The ends lost 1 base at V and 3 bases at J; junction bases unmatched: 4. Germline V CDR1 and CDR2: LNHDA, SQIVND (reference sequence). The CDR3 runs 17 residues.

V and J are TRBV7-3 and TRBJ2-7; TRBD2 might be the D (6 bases). Germline-derived CDR1 and CDR2 are SGHTA and FQGTGA. With 7 bases removed from V and 2 bases from J, the gap between germline ends came to 21 bases. The CDR3 length is 16 residues. The CDR3 loop is CASTSPPGLRTYEQYF. The DNA of the CDR3 is TGTGCCAGCACCTCCCCACCGGGACTCAGAACCTACGAGCAGTACTTC.

The chain has TRBV12-5 and TRBJ1-4, with 7 bases fitting TRBD1. V lost 2 bases and J lost 5; bases outside the gene matches: 11. The CDR3 loop spans 17 amino acids. Germline loops: CDR1 LGHNT, CDR2 FRNRAP. The CDR3 loop is CASGLFRTGWKNEKLFF. CDR3 nucleotide sequence: TGTGCTAGTGGTTTGTTCAGGACAGGCTGGAAGAATGAAAAACTGTTTTTT.

The chain joins TRBV27 to TRBJ2-6; TRBD1 matches 7 bases. V shed 5 bases, J shed 0 bases, and the junction held 4 bases outside the gene matches. CDR3 length: 16 amino acids. Looked up from germline, CDR1 is MNHEY and CDR2 is SMNVEV (reference sequence). The CDR3 region has the DNA TGTGCCAGCAGTGTGGACAGGAGCTCTGGGGCCAACGTCCTGACTTTC. It yields the protein CASSVDRSSGANVLTF.

J is TRBJ2-7 and V is TRBV4-1; the D gene is possibly TRBD2 (6 bases). Germline V lookup: CDR1 MGHRA, CDR2 YSYEKL. The CDR3 runs to 15 residues. V was shortened by 3 bases and J by 1 base, with 13 bases between the two germline ends. CDR3 residues: CASSHRTGASYEQYF. DNA of the CDR3: TGCGCCAGCAGCCACCGGACGGGAGCTTCCTACGAGCAGTACTTC.

The CDR3 spells CASSQGTGTQPQHF. CDR3 DNA sequence: TGCGCCAGCAGCCAAGGTACAGGGACTCAGCCCCAGCATTTT. The chain recombines TRBV4-1 with TRBJ1-5, with D perhaps TRBD1 (6 bases). Deletions cut 1 base from V and 6 bases from J, with 10 bases between. The CDR3 is made up of 14 amino acids. CDR1 is MGHRA and CDR2 is YSYEKL in the germline V gene.

The chain recombines TRBV5-6 with TRBJ2-3, with 9 nucleotides matching TRBD2. The length of the CDR3 is 15 residues. V dropped 3 bases and J dropped 2; count of bases not matched to a gene: 4. Germline V gene lookup returns CDR1 SGHDT and CDR2 YYEEEE. CDR3 amino acids: CASSWAGGYTDTQYF. CDR3 nucleotides: TGTGCCAGCAGCTGGGCGGGAGGGTACACAGATACGCAGTATTTT. The full variable domain, in which reference TRBV5-6 and TRBJ2-3 provide the parts outside the CDR3, is DAGVTQSPTHLIKTRGQQVTLRCSPKSGHDTVSWYQQALGQGPQFIFQYYEEEERQRGNFPDRFSGHQFPNYSSELNVNALLLGDSALYLCASSWAGGYTDTQYFGPGTRLTVL.

The chain joins TRBV4-3 to TRBJ1-1, with D possibly TRBD1 on 6 matching bases. Trimming took off 1 base at V and 3 bases at J, with 15 bases between the two ends. This CDR3 contains 16 residues. The germline V gene has CDR1 LGHNA and CDR2 YSLEER. For the CDR3, the DNA is TGCGCCAGCAGCCAAGTGCAGGGGAGGGGGGACACTGAAGCTTTCTTT. It specifies CASSQVQGRGDTEAFF.

The chain couples TRBV2 to TRBJ1-6, with a weak D call TRBD1 (5 bases). In germline, CDR1 is SNHLY, CDR2 FYNNEI. The CDR3 is 15 amino acids. V was pared by 5 bases and J by 9 bases, with 17 bases between. The CDR3 reads CASSYQGGPSSPLHF. CDR3 nucleotide sequence: TGTGCCAGCAGTTACCAGGGAGGGCCCAGTTCACCCCTCCACTTT. The complete variable domain, with remaining parts taken from reference TRBV2 and TRBJ1-6, reads EPEVTQTPSHQVTQMGQEVILRCVPISNHLYFYWYRQILGQKVEFLVSFYNNEISEKSEIFDDQFSVERPDGSNFTLKIRSTKLEDSAMYFCASSYQGGPSSPLHFGNGTRLTVT.

The rearrangement joins TRBV7-2 to TRBJ1-2; tentatively, D is TRBD1 (5 bases). There are 12 residues in the CDR3. CDR1 is SGHTA, CDR2 FQGNSA, per germline. The V end lost 4 bases, the J end lost 8 bases, and 11 bases lay between the germline ends. The CDR3, as DNA: TGTGCCAGCAGCTCCCCAGGGAAGGGCTACACCTTC. This gives the protein CASSSPGKGYTF. The entire variable domain, with the rest obtained from reference TRBV7-2 and TRBJ1-2, is as follows: GAGVSQSPSNKVTEKGKDVELRCDPISGHTALYWYRQSLGQGLEFLIYFQGNSAPDKSGLPSDRFSAERTGGSVSTLTIQRTQQEDSAVYLCASSSPGKGYTFGSGTRLTVV.

V and J are TRBV20-1 and TRBJ2-5, with D unclear. CDR1 is DFQATT, CDR2 SNEGSKA, per germline (reference sequence). This CDR3 is built from 11 residues. Trimming stripped 3 bases from V and 2 bases from J, with 4 bases between. Here the CDR3 DNA reads TGCAGTGCTAGGTTACAAGAGACCCAGTACTTC. Its protein product is CSARLQETQYF.

The chain carries TRBV5-1 and TRBJ2-7; no reliable D call. The CDR3 is 13 residues long. V lost 2 bases and J lost 0, with 6 bases in between. Germline values: CDR1 SGHRS, CDR2 YFSETQ. CDR3 region: CASSFGYSYEQYF. The CDR3 region has the DNA TGCGCCAGCAGCTTCGGGTACTCCTACGAGCAGTACTTC.

The J gene is TRBJ2-7, the V gene TRBV7-6; D gene ambiguous. The CDR3 is made up of 13 amino acids. V lost 6 bases to trimming and J lost 3 bases, with 12 bases between them. Germline-derived CDR1 and CDR2 are SGHVS and FNYEAQ. The CDR3 sequence is CASSKKRYYEQYF. The DNA for the CDR3 is TGTGCCAGCAGTAAAAAGAGATACTACGAGCAGTACTTC.

The CDR3 spells CATSARQGTGNTIYF. In DNA, the CDR3 is TGTGCCACCAGCGCACGACAGGGGACTGGAAACACCATATATTTT. The V call is TRBV15, the J call TRBJ1-3; 8 bases are a match to TRBD1. V was clipped by 5 bases and J by 2 bases; unmatched bases: 5. Germline-derived CDR1 and CDR2 are LNHNV and YYDKDF (reference sequence). CDR3 length: 15 amino acids.

The chain uses TRBV12-5 and TRBJ1-1, with D possibly being TRBD1 (6 bases). The CDR3 has 10 amino acids. The V gene's germline CDR1 is LGHNT and CDR2 FRNRAP. The V and J ends lost 2 bases and 11 bases respectively, with 6 bases between them. CDR3 residues: CASGLRGAFF. The CDR3 DNA follows: TGTGCTAGTGGTTTGAGGGGGGCTTTCTTT.

The rearrangement links TRBV5-1 to TRBJ1-6, with D perhaps matching TRBD1 (5 bases). The V end was cut by 0 bases, the J end by 10 bases, with 11 bases between. CDR1 is SGHRS, CDR2 YFSETQ, per germline. This CDR3 contains 14 residues. The CDR3 nucleotides are TGCGCCAGCAGCTTGGGGGGCTTAGGGTCACCCCTCCACTTT. Translating it yields CASSLGGLGSPLHF.